Below, 7 T cell receptor beta chains from the same sample are listed, as sequenced in a study of glioma-infiltrating T cells. Using RNA template, CDR3s of TCR alpha and beta were amplified with iRepertoire arm-PCR. TCRdb reprocessed the multiplex PCR reads via MiXCR and lists one record per CDR3 protein. Of about 5,800 distinct CDR3 sequences listed, about 28% are singletons. What was sequenced was glioma tissue, nonneoplastic brain tissue, or PBMCs (not recorded which). The source of these receptors is a human donor with low-grade glioma or glioblastoma, undergoing nonglioma brain surgery, or in good health (not recorded which).

Regarding this clonotype: At one of its ends the junction is not consistent with the germline gene, which may arise from a read error. This chain links TRBV20-1 with TRBJ2-1, with 10 bases lining up with TRBD2. Germline lookup yields CDR1 DFQATT and CDR2 SNEGSKA (reference sequence). This CDR3 spans 14 amino acids. The CDR3 loop is CSATLAGVNTEPFF. As DNA, the CDR3 is TGCAGTGCTACTCTAGCGGGAGTCAACACTGAGCCGTTCTTC.

This clonotype was found many times. CDR3 coding DNA: TGCGCCAGCAGCCTAACTAGCGGCTCCTACAATGAGCAGTTCTTC. Amino acid sequence: CASSLTSGSYNEQFF. This chain connects TRBV4-3 to TRBJ2-1; TRBD2 matches 8 bases. CDR3 length: 15 residues. Germline CDR1 and CDR2: LGHNA and YSLEER. V was pared by 4 bases and J by 0 bases, with 2 bases of the junction left unmatched.

The chain has TRBV20-1 and TRBJ2-7; 11 bases agree with TRBD2. This CDR3 has 14 residues. Losses at the gene ends were 3 bases for V and 9 bases for J; bases not matched to a gene: 10. CDR1 and CDR2 (germline): DFQATT, SNEGSKA (reference sequence). In DNA form, the CDR3 reads TGCAGTGCTAGGGGGACTAGCGGTACTACGAGGCAGTACTTC. This sequence encodes CSARGTSGTTRQYF.

On this clonotype: One end of the junction fails to match germline, which may point to a read error. This chain connects TRBV6-6 to TRBJ2-1; tentatively, D is TRBD1 or TRBD2 (5 bases each). The CDR3 totals 14 residues. Germline assignment: CDR1 MNHNY and CDR2 SVGAGI (reference sequence). CDR3 sequence reads: CASSYSGTYNGQFF. Here the CDR3 DNA reads TGTGCCAGCAGTTACTCCGGGACGTACAATGGGCAGTTCTTC.

By share of the sample, this clonotype is large. The chain has TRBV28 and TRBJ2-3; no firm D call. V was shortened by 3 bases and J by 3 bases, with 1 base between the two germline ends. CDR1 MDHEN and CDR2 SYDVKM come from the germline V gene. CDR3 length: 11 residues. The CDR3 is CASSFTDTQYF. The CDR3 DNA is TGTGCCAGCAGTTTTACAGATACGCAGTATTTT.

This clonotype occurred once. The rearrangement joins TRBV6-1 to TRBJ2-1, with TRBD2 matching over 10 bases. With 6 bases clipped from V and 8 bases from J, the junction kept 7 bases outside the gene matches. CDR3 size: 14 residues. The germline V gene encodes CDR1 MNHNS and CDR2 SASEGT. The CDR3 sequence is CASRPSGSSDEQFF. Here the CDR3 DNA reads TGTGCCAGCAGGCCTAGCGGGAGTAGCGATGAGCAGTTCTTC.

This clonotype was recorded many times. The chain uses TRBV7-2 and TRBJ1-1; unclear D gene. CDR3 length equals 17 residues. Germline-derived CDR1 and CDR2 are SGHTA and FQGNSA. Between the trimmed V and J ends, which lost 4 bases and 0 bases, there was a span of 18 bases. The CDR3 bases are TGTGCCAGCAGCTCCTTAGTACGGGTTTCGATGAACACTGAAGCTTTCTTT. Translated: CASSSLVRVSMNTEAFF.